Presented here are 13 T cell receptor beta chains from one specimen sequenced in a study of beta chain features in type 1 diabetes. Study conclusions and caveats: Shorter TCRB CDR3s, moderately but significantly so, were found in Type 1 diabetes patients in all four CD4+ subsets.

The antigens for these receptors are not known. Expressed TCRB transcripts were sequenced because the isolated RNA had all been reverse transcribed beforehand. Generated by immunoSEQ multiplex PCR, the TCRdb table keeps only in-frame clones and is missing some. The profile shows fewer than 400,000 clones, roughly 8.8% of them singletons. Source material: central memory CD4+ T cells from blood. The receptors come from a man between 25 and 39 years old with type 1 diabetes.

This clone was picked up a small number of times. A much larger clone differs by one base, so this may be a read error. V is TRBV5-6 and J is TRBJ1-3, with D uncertain. The V and J ends lost 1 base and 2 bases respectively, with 1 base between them. The germline CDR1 and CDR2 sequences are SGHDT and YYEEEE. The CDR3 is 12 residues long. The CDR3 is CASSLTGNTIYF. CDR3 bases: TGTGCCAGCAGCTTGACTGGAAACACCATATATTTT.

This clone has more than one count but fewer than ten. The rearrangement links TRBV29-1 to TRBJ1-2; possibly TRBD1 for D (6 bases). Per the germline V gene, CDR1 is SQVTM and CDR2 is ANQGSEA. Trimming shortened V by 3 bases and J by 4 bases, and 9 bases separated the two germline ends. This CDR3 spans 12 amino acids. The CDR3 nucleotides are TGCAGCGTTGACCGACAGGCCTATGGCTACACCTTC. Its translation: CSVDRQAYGYTF.

This clone was recorded a few times. V usage is TRBV18 and J usage is TRBJ2-7; D not certain. This CDR3 is built from 16 residues. Trimming took off 2 bases at V and 4 bases at J, with 18 bases between the two ends. CDR1 is KGHSH, CDR2 LQKENI, per germline. The CDR3 protein is CASSPGPGLYSYEQYF. DNA for the CDR3: TGTGCCAGCTCACCAGGCCCAGGTCTTTATTCGTACGAGCAGTACTTC.

The chain uses TRBV6-6 and TRBJ2-7; 10 bases line up with TRBD2. The CDR3 is 15 amino acids. From germline, CDR1 is MNHNY and CDR2 SVGAGI (reference sequence). The J segment lost 6 bases and the V segment lost 3 bases, leaving 8 bases of the junction unmatched. The DNA of the CDR3 is TGTGCCAGCAGTTATCGCAGCGGGGGGGCCGCCGAGCAGTACTTC. Encoded protein: CASSYRSGGAAEQYF.

The chain couples TRBV6-6 to TRBJ1-1; D unclear. This CDR3 comprises 12 residues. Trimming removed 5 bases at V and 4 bases at J, with 8 bases between. Germline CDR1 MNHNY, CDR2 SVGAGI (reference sequence). The CDR3 nucleotides read TGTGCCAGCAGTCGGACGGGCACTGAAGCTTTCTTT. Its translation: CASSRTGTEAFF.

Details on this clone: A much more abundant neighbour one base away suggests this may be a read error. The same CDR3 arises from other DNA sequences in this sample as well. The genes are TRBV11-2 and TRBJ2-5; no reliable D call. V was trimmed by 2 bases and J by 1 base, leaving 2 bases between them. The CDR3 totals 12 residues. Germline assignment: CDR1 SGHAT and CDR2 FQNNGV. The CDR3: CASSLFQETQYF. Here the CDR3 DNA reads TGTGCCAGCAGCTTATTCCAAGAGACCCAGTACTTC.

CDR3 nucleotide sequence: TGTGCCAGCAGCTTGGGACTAGCGGGGGACAATGAGCAGTTCTTC. Translating gives CASSLGLAGDNEQFF. The chain has TRBV5-4 and TRBJ2-1; TRBD2 agrees at 12 bases. V dropped 0 bases and J dropped 5; count of bases not matched to a gene: 0. Germline V gene lookup returns CDR1 SGHNT and CDR2 YYREEE (reference sequence). CDR3 size: 15 residues. The full variable domain, with the rest looked up from reference TRBV5-4 and TRBJ2-1, is ETGVTQSPTHLIKTRGQQVTLRCSSQSGHNTVSWYQQALGQGPQFIFQYYREEENGRGNFPPRFSGLQFPNYSSELNVNALELDDSALYLCASSLGLAGDNEQFFGPGTRLTVL.

This clone appeared many times. The V gene is TRBV6-5, the J gene TRBJ2-3, with D hard to call. The CDR3 length is 14 residues. Germline V gives CDR1 MNHEY, CDR2 SVGAGI. V dropped 5 bases and J dropped 3 bases, with 12 bases sitting between them. Here the CDR3 DNA reads TGTGCCAGCAGTCGTTTATTTGGGACAGATACGCAGTATTTT. Its protein product is CASSRLFGTDTQYF.

J is TRBJ2-7 and V is TRBV29-1; D is possibly TRBD1 (5 bases). Germline-derived CDR1 and CDR2 are SQVTM and ANQGSEA. The CDR3 contains 12 residues. V lost 4 bases and J lost 0, with 7 bases in between. CDR3 DNA sequence: TGCAGCGTTGGACAGCGCTCCTACGAGCAGTACTTC. It is translated as CSVGQRSYEQYF.

This clone was found a few times. The rearrangement uses TRBV29-1 and TRBJ1-2, with TRBD1 matching over 10 bases. The trim removed 6 bases at V and 5 bases at J, leaving 3 bases unmatched. Germline V CDR1 and CDR2: SQVTM, ANQGSEA. This CDR3 is built from 12 residues. CDR3 region: CSVPGQGYGYTF. For the CDR3, the DNA is TGCAGCGTACCGGGACAGGGGTATGGCTACACCTTC.

This clone was seen a few times. V is TRBV11-2 and J is TRBJ1-1; 7 positions agree with TRBD1. The CDR3 covers 13 residues. V dropped 5 bases and J dropped 5; count of bases not matched to a gene: 5. Germline values: CDR1 SGHAT, CDR2 FQNNGV. This CDR3 reads CASSPQGETEAFF. The CDR3 coding sequence is TGTGCCAGCAGCCCCCAGGGGGAGACTGAAGCTTTCTTT.

CDR3: CASSVRGASPLHF. The DNA of the CDR3 is TGTGCCAGCAGCGTCAGGGGGGCTTCACCCCTCCACTTT. The V and J genes are TRBV9 and TRBJ1-6, with 7 bases identical to TRBD1. In germline, CDR1 is SGDLS, CDR2 YYNGEE. The V gene end was trimmed by 2 bases and the J gene end by 9 bases; junction bases not matched to a gene: 2. The CDR3 spans 13 residues.

The chain is built from TRBV6-6 and TRBJ1-2; D may be TRBD1 (5 bases). Per the germline V gene, CDR1 is MNHNY and CDR2 is SVGAGI (reference sequence). The germline V and J ends were trimmed by 5 bases and 1 base, with 8 bases remaining between them. The CDR3 runs to 13 residues. The CDR3: CASSIDSNYGYTF. CDR3 DNA sequence: TGTGCCAGCAGTATCGACAGTAACTATGGCTACACCTTC.